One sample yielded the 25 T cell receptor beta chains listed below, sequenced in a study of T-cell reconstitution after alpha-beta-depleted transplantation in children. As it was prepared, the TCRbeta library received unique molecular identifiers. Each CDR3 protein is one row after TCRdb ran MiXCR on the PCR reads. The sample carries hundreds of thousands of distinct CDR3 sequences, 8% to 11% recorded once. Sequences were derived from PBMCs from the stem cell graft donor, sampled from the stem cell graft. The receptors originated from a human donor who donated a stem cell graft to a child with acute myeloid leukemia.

DNA of the CDR3: TGTGCCAGCAGTTTGTCCGGGACTAAAAACAATGAGCAGTTCTTC. Protein sequence: CASSLSGTKNNEQFF. The J gene is TRBJ2-1, the V gene TRBV27; 7 bases match TRBD2. The length of the CDR3 is 15 residues. Per the germline V gene, CDR1 is MNHEY and CDR2 is SMNVEV (reference sequence). The V gene end was trimmed by 3 bases and the J gene end by 5 bases; junction bases not matched to a gene: 7.

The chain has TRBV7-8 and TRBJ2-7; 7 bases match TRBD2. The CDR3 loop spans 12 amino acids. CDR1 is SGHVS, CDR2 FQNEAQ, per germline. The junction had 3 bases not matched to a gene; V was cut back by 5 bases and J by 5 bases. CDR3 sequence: CASSPLADEQYF. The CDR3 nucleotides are TGTGCCAGCAGCCCGCTAGCGGACGAGCAGTACTTC.

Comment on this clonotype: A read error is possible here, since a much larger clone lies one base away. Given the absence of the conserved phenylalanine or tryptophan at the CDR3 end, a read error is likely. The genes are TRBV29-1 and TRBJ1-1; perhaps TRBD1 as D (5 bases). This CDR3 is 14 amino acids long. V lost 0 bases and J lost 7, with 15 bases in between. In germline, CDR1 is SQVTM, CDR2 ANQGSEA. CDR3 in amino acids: CSVEDQAVRGEAFC. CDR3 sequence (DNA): TGCAGCGTTGAAGATCAGGCAGTGAGGGGTGAAGCTTTCTGT.

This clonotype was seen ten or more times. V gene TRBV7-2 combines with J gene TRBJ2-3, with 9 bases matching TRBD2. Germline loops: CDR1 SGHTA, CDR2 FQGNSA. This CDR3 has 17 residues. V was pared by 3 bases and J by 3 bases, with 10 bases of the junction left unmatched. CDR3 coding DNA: TGTGCCAGCAGCTTCCTTCCCCTAGCGGGAAAGACAGATACGCAGTATTTT. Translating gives CASSFLPLAGKTDTQYF.

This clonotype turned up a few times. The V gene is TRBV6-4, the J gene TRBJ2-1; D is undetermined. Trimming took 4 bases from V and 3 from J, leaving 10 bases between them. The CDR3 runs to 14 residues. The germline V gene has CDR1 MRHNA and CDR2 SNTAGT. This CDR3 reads CASSAEANYNEQFF. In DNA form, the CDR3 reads TGTGCCAGCAGTGCTGAAGCTAACTACAATGAGCAGTTCTTC.

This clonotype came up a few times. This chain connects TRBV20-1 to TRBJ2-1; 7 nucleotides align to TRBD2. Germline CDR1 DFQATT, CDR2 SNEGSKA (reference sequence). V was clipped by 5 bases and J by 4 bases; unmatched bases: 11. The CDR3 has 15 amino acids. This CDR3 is CSALSLAAGYNEQFF. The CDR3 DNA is TGCAGTGCTCTTTCTCTAGCGGCTGGTTACAATGAGCAGTTCTTC.

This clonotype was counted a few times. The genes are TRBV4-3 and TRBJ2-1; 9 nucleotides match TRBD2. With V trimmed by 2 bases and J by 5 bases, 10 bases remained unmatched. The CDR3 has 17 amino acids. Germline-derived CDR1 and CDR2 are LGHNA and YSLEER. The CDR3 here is CASSQHVAGGGDNEQFF. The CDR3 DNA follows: TGCGCCAGCAGCCAACACGTGGCGGGAGGGGGGGACAATGAGCAGTTCTTC.

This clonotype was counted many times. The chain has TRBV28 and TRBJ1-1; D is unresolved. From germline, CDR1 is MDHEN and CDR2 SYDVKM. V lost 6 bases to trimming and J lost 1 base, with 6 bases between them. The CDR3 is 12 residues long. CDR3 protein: CASSLQNTEAFF. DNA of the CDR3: TGTGCCAGCAGCTTACAGAACACTGAAGCTTTCTTT.

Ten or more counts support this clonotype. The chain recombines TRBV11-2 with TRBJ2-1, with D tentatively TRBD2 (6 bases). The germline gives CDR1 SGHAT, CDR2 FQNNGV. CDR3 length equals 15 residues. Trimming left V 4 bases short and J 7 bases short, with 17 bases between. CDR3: CASSSVPGVSNEQFF. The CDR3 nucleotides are TGTGCCAGCAGCTCGGTGCCGGGGGTATCGAATGAGCAGTTCTTC.

CDR3 residues: CASAPRGSHTDTQYF. Here the CDR3 DNA reads TGTGCCAGCGCCCCACGGGGATCACACACAGATACGCAGTATTTT. The rearrangement joins TRBV7-2 to TRBJ2-3; maybe TRBD2 (5 bases). The CDR3 extends over 15 amino acids. V gave up 8 bases and J gave up 2 bases, with 17 bases separating them. CDR1 and CDR2 (germline): SGHTA, FQGNSA.

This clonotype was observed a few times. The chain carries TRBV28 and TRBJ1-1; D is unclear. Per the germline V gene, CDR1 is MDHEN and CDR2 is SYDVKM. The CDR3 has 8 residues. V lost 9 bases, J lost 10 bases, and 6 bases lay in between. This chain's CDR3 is CASGVAFF. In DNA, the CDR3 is TGTGCCAGTGGAGTAGCTTTCTTT.

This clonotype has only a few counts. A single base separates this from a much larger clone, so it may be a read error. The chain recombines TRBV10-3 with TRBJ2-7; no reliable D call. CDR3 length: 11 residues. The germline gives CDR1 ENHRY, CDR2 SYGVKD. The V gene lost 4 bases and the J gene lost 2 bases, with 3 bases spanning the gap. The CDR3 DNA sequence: TGTGCCATCAGTGGGACCTACGAGCAGTACTTC. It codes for CAISGTYEQYF.

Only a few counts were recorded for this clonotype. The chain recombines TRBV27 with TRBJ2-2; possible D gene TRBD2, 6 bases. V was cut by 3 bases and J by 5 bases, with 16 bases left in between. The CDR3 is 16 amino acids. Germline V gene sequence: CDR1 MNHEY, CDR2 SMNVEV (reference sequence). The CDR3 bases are TGTGCCAGCAGTTTCAGGGACTTTCTAGAGACCGGGGAGCTGTTTTTT. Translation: CASSFRDFLETGELFF.

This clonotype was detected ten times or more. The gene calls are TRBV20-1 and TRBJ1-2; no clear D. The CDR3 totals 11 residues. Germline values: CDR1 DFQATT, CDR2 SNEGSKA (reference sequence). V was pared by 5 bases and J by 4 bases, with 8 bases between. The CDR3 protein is CSAGEGYGYTF. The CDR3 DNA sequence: TGCAGTGCTGGGGAGGGCTATGGCTACACCTTC.

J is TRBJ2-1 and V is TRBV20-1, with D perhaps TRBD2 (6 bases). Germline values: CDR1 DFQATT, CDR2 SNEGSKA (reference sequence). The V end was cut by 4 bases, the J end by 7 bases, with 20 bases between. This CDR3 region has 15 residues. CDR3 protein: CSATLFGGNQNEQFF. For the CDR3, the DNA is TGCAGTGCTACACTATTTGGCGGGAATCAAAATGAGCAGTTCTTC.

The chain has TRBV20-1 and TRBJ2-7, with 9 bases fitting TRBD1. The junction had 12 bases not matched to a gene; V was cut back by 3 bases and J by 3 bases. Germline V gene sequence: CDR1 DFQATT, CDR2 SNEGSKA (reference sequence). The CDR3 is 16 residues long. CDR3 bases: TGCAGTGCTAGCCATGCCGCCGGGACAGGGAGCTACGAGCAGTACTTC. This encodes CSASHAAGTGSYEQYF.

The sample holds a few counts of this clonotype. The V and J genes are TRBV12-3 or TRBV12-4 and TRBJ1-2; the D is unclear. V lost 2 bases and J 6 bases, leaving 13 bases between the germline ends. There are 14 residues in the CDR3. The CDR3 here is CASSLMAWEDGYTF. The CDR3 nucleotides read TGTGCCAGCAGTTTAATGGCTTGGGAAGATGGCTACACCTTC.

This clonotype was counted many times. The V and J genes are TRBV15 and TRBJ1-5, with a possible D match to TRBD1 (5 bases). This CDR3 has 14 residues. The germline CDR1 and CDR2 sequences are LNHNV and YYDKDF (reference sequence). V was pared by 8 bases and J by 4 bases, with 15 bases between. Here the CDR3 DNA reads TGTGCCACCGCAAGGGGAGGAGGGAATCAGCCCCAGCATTTT. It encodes CATARGGGNQPQHF. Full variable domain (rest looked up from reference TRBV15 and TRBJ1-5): DAMVIQNPRYQVTQFGKPVTLSCSQTLNHNVMYWYQQKSSQAPKLLFHYYDKDFNNEADTPDNFQSRRPNTSFCFLDIRSPGLGDTAMYLCATARGGGNQPQHFGDGTRLSIL.

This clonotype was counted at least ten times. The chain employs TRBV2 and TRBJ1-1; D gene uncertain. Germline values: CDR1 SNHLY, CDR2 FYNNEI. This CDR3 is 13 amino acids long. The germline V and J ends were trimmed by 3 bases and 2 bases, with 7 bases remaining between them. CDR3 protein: CASSEEHNTEAFF. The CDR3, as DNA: TGTGCCAGCAGTGAGGAACATAACACTGAAGCTTTCTTT.

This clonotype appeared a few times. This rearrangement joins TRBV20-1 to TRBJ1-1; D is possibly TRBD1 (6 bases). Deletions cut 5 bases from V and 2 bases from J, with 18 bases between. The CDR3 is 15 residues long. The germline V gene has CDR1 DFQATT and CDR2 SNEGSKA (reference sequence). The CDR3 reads CSAALQGMGNTEAFF. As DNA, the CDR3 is TGCAGTGCTGCCCTTCAGGGGATGGGTAACACTGAAGCTTTCTTT.

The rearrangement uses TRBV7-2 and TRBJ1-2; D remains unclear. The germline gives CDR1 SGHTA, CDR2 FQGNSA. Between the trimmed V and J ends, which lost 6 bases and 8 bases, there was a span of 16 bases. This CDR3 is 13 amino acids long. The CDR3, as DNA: TGTGCCAGCAGAATAGATCCAGCCGGAGGCTACACCTTC. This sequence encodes CASRIDPAGGYTF.

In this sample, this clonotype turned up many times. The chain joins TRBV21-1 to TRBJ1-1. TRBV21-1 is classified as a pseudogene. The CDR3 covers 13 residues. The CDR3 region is CASSPSGGTEAFF. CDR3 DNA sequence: TGTGCCAGCTCGCCCTCAGGCGGCACTGAAGCTTTCTTT.

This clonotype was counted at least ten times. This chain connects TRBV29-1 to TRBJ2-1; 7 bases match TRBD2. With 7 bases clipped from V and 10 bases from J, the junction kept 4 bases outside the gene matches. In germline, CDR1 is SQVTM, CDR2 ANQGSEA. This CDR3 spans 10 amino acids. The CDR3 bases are TGCAGCGGCGTTAGCGGGGAGCAGTTCTTC. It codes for CSGVSGEQFF.

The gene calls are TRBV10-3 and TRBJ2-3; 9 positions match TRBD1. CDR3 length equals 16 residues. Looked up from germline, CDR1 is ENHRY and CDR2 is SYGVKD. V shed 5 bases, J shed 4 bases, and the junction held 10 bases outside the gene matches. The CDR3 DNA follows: TGTGCCATCAGTCCCACCCGGGACAGGGTTTCAGATACGCAGTATTTT. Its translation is CAISPTRDRVSDTQYF.

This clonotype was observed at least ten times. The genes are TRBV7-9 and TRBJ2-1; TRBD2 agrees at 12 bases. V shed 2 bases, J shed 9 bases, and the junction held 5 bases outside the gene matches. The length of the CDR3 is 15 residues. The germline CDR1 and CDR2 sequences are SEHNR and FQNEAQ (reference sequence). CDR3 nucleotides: TGTGCCAGCAGCTTAAAGCTAGCGGGAGGGCCTGAGCAGTTCTTC. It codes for CASSLKLAGGPEQFF.